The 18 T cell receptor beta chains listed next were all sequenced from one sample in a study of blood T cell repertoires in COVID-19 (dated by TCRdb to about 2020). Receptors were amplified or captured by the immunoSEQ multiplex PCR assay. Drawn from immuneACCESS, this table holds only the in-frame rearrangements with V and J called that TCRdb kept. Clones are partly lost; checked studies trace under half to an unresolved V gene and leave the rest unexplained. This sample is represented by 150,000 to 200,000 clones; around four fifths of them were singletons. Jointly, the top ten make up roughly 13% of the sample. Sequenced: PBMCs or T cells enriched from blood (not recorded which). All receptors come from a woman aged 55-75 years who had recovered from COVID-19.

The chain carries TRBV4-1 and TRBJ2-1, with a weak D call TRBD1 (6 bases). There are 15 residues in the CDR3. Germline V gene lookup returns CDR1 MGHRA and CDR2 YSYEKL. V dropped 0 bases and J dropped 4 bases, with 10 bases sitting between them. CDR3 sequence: CASSQEGATYNEQFF. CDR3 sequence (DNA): TGCGCCAGCAGCCAAGAGGGGGCGACTTACAATGAGCAGTTCTTC.

CDR3 protein: CASSVQLAGQIYEQFF. The CDR3 nucleotides read TGTGCCAGCAGCGTACAACTAGCGGGACAAATATATGAGCAGTTCTTC. This chain links TRBV9 with TRBJ2-1; the match to TRBD2 covers 10 bases. In germline, CDR1 is SGDLS, CDR2 YYNGEE. The CDR3 is made up of 16 amino acids. The ends lost 1 base at V and 8 bases at J; junction bases unmatched: 9. The full variable domain, its missing parts supplied by reference TRBV9 and TRBJ2-1, is DSGVTQTPKHLITATGQRVTLRCSPRSGDLSVYWYQQSLDQGLQFLIQYYNGEERAKGNILERFSAQQFPDLHSELNLSSLELGDSALYFCASSVQLAGQIYEQFFGPGTRLTVL.

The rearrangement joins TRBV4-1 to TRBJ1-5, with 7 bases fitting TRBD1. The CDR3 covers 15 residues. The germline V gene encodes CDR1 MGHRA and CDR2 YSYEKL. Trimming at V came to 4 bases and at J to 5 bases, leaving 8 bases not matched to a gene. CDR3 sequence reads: CASSPLTGKDQPQHF. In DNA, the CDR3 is TGCGCCAGCAGCCCGCTGACAGGGAAGGATCAGCCCCAGCATTTT.

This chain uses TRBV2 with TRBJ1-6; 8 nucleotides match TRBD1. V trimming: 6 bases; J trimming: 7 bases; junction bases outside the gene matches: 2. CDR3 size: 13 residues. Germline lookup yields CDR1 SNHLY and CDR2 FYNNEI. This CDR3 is CASSRDRNSPLHF. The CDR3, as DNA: TGTGCCAGCAGCCGGGACAGGAATTCACCCCTCCACTTT.

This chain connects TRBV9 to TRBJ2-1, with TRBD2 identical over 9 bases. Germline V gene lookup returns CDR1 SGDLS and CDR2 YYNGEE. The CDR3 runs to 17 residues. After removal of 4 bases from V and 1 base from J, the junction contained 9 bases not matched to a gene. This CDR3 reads CASSPGLAGWSYNEQFF. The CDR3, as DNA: TGTGCCAGCAGCCCTGGGCTAGCGGGATGGTCCTACAATGAGCAGTTCTTC.

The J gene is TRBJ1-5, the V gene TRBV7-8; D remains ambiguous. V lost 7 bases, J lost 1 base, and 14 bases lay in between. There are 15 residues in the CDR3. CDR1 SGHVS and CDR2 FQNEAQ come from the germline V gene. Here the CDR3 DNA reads TGTGCCAGCAACCTGGAAGGAGGGAGCAATCAGCCCCAGCATTTT. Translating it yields CASNLEGGSNQPQHF.

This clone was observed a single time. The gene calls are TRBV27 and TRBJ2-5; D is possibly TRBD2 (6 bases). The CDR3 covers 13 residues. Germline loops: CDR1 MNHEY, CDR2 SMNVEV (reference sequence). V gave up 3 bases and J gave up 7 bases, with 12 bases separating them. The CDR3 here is CASSFTTGGTQYF. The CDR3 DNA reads TGTGCCAGCAGTTTTACGACCGGGGGGACCCAGTACTTC.

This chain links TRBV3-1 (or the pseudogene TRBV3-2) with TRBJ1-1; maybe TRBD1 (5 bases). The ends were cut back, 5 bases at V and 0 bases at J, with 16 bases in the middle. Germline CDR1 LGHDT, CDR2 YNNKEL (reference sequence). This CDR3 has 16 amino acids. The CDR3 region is CASSGGAVRLNTEAFF. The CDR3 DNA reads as TGTGCCAGCAGCGGCGGGGCAGTGAGACTGAACACTGAAGCTTTCTTT.

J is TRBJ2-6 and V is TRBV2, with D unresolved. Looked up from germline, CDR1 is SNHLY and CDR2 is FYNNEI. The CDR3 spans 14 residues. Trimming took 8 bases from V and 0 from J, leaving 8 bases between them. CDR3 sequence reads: CASPDTSGANVLTF. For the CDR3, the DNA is TGTGCCAGCCCCGACACCTCTGGGGCCAACGTCCTGACTTTC. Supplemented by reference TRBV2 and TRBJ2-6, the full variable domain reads EPEVTQTPSHQVTQMGQEVILRCVPISNHLYFYWYRQILGQKVEFLVSFYNNEISEKSEIFDDQFSVERPDGSNFTLKIRSTKLEDSAMYFCASPDTSGANVLTFGAGSRLTVL.

CDR3 amino acids: CARSLARSSGSPSYNEQFF. CDR3 sequence (DNA): TGTGCCAGAAGCTTGGCCCGGAGTAGCGGGAGTCCGTCCTACAATGAGCAGTTCTTC. V gene TRBV5-3 combines with J gene TRBJ2-1, with 9 bases that match TRBD2. TRBV5-3 is classed as an ORF, of uncertain function. The CDR3 sequence is 19 residues long. V lost 0 bases, J lost 1 base, and 11 bases stayed unmatched.

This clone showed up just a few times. CDR3 sequence (DNA): TGTGCCACCAGTGATTATTATTATGGCTACACCTTC. Protein sequence: CATSDYYYGYTF. V and J are TRBV24-1 and TRBJ1-2; the D is unclear. This CDR3 is 12 amino acids long. Between the trimmed V and J ends, which lost 2 bases and 5 bases, there was a span of 5 bases. Germline CDR1 reads KGHDR; CDR2 reads SFDVKD.

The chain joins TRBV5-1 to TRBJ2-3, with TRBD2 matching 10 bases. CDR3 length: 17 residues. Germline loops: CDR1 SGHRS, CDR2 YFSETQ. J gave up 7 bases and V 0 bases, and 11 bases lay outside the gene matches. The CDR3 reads CASSLAASGGFPHTQYF. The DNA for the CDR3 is TGCGCCAGCAGCTTGGCGGCTAGCGGGGGTTTCCCCCATACGCAGTATTTT.

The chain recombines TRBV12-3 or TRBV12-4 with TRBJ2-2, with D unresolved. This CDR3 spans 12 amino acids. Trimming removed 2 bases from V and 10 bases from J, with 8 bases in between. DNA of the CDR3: TGTGCCAGCAGTTTATACGGAGAGGAGCTGTTTTTT. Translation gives CASSLYGEELFF.

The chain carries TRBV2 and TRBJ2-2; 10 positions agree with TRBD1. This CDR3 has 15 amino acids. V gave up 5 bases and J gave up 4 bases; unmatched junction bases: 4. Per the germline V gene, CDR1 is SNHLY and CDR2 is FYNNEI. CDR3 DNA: TGTGCCAGCAGTCAGACAGGGGGCGCCACCGGGGAGCTGTTTTTT. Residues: CASSQTGGATGELFF.

CDR3 amino acids: CASSLAGMAGAGDTQYF. CDR3 nucleotide sequence: TGTGCCAGCAGCTTAGCGGGCATGGCGGGGGCCGGAGATACGCAGTATTTT. The V and J genes are TRBV7-6 and TRBJ2-3, with D tentatively TRBD2 (7 bases). The germline V gene has CDR1 SGHVS and CDR2 FNYEAQ. The ends were cut back, 0 bases at V and 5 bases at J, with 18 bases in the middle. CDR3 length: 17 residues.

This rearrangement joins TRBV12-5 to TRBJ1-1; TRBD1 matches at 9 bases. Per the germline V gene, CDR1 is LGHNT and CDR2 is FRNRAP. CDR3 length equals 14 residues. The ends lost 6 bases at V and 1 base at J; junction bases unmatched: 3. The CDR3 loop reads CASGQQGANTEAFF. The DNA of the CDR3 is TGTGCTAGTGGGCAACAGGGGGCGAACACTGAAGCTTTCTTT.

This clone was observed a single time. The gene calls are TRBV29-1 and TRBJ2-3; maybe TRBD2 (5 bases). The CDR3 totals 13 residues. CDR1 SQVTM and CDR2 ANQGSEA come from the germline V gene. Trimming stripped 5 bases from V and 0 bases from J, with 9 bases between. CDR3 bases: TGCAGCGTTCCCAGCGGCAGCACAGATACGCAGTATTTT. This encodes CSVPSGSTDTQYF.

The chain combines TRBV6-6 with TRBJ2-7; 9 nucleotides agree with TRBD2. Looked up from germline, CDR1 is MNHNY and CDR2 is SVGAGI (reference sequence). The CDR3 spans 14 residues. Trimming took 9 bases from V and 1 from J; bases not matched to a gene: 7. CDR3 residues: CASSTSGTSYEQYF. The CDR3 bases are TGTGCCAGTTCGACTAGCGGCACTTCCTACGAGCAGTACTTC.